Below, 30 T cell receptor beta chains from the same sample are listed, as sequenced in a study of identical twins. Via MiXCR, TCRdb re-called the 5' RACE reads, giving one row per CDR3 protein. The profile shows 650,000 to 750,000 distinct CDR3 sequences, approximately 21% of them singletons. The data were also submitted as part of a second study, on T cells expressing NK-cell markers.

Input material: PBMCs. The receptors were sampled from a woman younger than 35 in good health.

Only a few counts were recorded for this clonotype. CDR3 in DNA: TGTGCCAGCAGCTTAGGTTTCGAAGGGTCACCCCTCCACTTT. This encodes CASSLGFEGSPLHF. The chain combines TRBV7-2 with TRBJ1-6, with no clear D. Per the germline V gene, CDR1 is SGHTA and CDR2 is FQGNSA. The ends were cut back, 1 base at V and 10 bases at J, with 11 bases in the middle. The CDR3 has 14 residues.

This chain links TRBV29-1 with TRBJ2-3; unclear D gene. The CDR3 covers 14 residues. Germline CDR1 reads SQVTM; CDR2 reads ANQGSEA. V lost 7 bases, J lost 1 base, and 15 bases lay in between. CDR3 coding DNA: TGCAGCGCTGCCGGCAGTCTGGGCACAGATACGCAGTATTTT. As protein: CSAAGSLGTDTQYF.

This clonotype was observed a handful of times. V gene TRBV9 combines with J gene TRBJ2-7; TRBD1 matches at 12 bases. V shed 4 bases, J shed 5 bases, and the junction held 4 bases outside the gene matches. The germline V gene encodes CDR1 SGDLS and CDR2 YYNGEE. The CDR3 extends over 14 amino acids. Here the CDR3 DNA reads TGTGCCAGCAGCCGGGACAGGGGGCCGCACGAGCAGTACTTC. Amino acids: CASSRDRGPHEQYF.

In this sample, this clonotype turned up many times. The chain is built from TRBV29-1 and TRBJ2-3, with D maybe TRBD2 (6 bases). The CDR3 consists of 17 residues. Germline V gene sequence: CDR1 SQVTM, CDR2 ANQGSEA. V was trimmed by 3 bases and J by 2 bases, leaving 21 bases between them. CDR3 nucleotides: TGCAGCGTTGATGGCCTACGGGACTCCATAACCACAGATACGCAGTATTTT. It codes for CSVDGLRDSITTDTQYF.

The chain recombines TRBV12-3 or TRBV12-4 with TRBJ1-2; 7 bases fit TRBD1. With 8 bases clipped from V and 6 bases from J, the junction kept 12 bases outside the gene matches. The CDR3 is made up of 14 amino acids. CDR3 bases: TGTGCCAGCGGTTACAGGGGTAAAACAGATGGCTACACCTTC. This gives the protein CASGYRGKTDGYTF.

The genes are TRBV7-6 and TRBJ1-4, with TRBD1 matching over 9 bases. V lost 4 bases, J lost 6 bases, and 12 bases stayed unmatched. This CDR3 region has 17 residues. Germline V gene sequence: CDR1 SGHVS, CDR2 FNYEAQ. This CDR3 is CASSSEGPGQGDEKLFF. The CDR3 coding sequence is TGTGCCAGCAGCTCCGAGGGACCGGGACAGGGAGATGAAAAACTGTTTTTT.

This clonotype was observed at least ten times. The chain couples TRBV5-1 to TRBJ1-1; 7 positions agree with TRBD1. Germline V lookup: CDR1 SGHRS, CDR2 YFSETQ. J was trimmed by 6 bases and V by 4 bases; bases with no gene match: 15. The CDR3 consists of 16 residues. CDR3 nucleotides: TGCGCCAGCAGCCTGACAGGGACTTTTTTTAAACCTGAAGCTTTCTTT. Its protein product is CASSLTGTFFKPEAFF.

The rearrangement joins TRBV5-1 to TRBJ2-3; 7 bases align to TRBD1. This CDR3 has 15 amino acids. With 3 bases clipped from V and 1 base from J, the junction kept 5 bases outside the gene matches. The germline CDR1 and CDR2 sequences are SGHRS and YFSETQ. CDR3 in amino acids: CASSSLGQRTDTQYF. The CDR3 nucleotides are TGCGCCAGCAGCTCATTGGGACAGCGCACAGATACGCAGTATTTT. Complete variable domain (other parts from reference TRBV5-1 and TRBJ2-3): KAGVTQTPRYLIKTRGQQVTLSCSPISGHRSVSWYQQTPGQGLQFLFEYFSETQRNKGNFPGRFSGRQFSNSRSEMNVSTLELGDSALYLCASSSLGQRTDTQYFGPGTRLTVL.

A few counts support this clonotype. The CDR3 coding sequence is TGTGCCATCAGTGACCGAGGGGGCTATCAGCCCCAGCATTTT. Protein sequence: CAISDRGGYQPQHF. This chain uses TRBV10-3 with TRBJ1-5; 7 nucleotides align to TRBD1. CDR1 and CDR2 (germline): ENHRY, SYGVKD. The junction had 4 bases not matched to a gene; V was cut back by 3 bases and J by 5 bases. The CDR3 sequence is 14 residues long.

The rearrangement joins TRBV6-2 or TRBV6-3 to TRBJ2-2, with TRBD2 as a possible D gene (7 bases). The V end lost 11 bases, the J end lost 2 bases, and 15 bases lay between the germline ends. Germline V gives CDR1 MNHEY, CDR2 SVGEGT. This CDR3 comprises 14 residues. The CDR3 bases are TGTGCCTGCAACGGGGGGCTCAACACCGGGGAGCTGTTTTTT. Residues: CACNGGLNTGELFF.

This clonotype was seen a few times. This chain joins TRBV5-1 and TRBJ2-5; 8 nucleotides line up with TRBD2. The V gene's germline CDR1 is SGHRS and CDR2 YFSETQ. Trimming took 1 base from V and 5 from J; bases not matched to a gene: 10. CDR3 length: 16 residues. CDR3 DNA sequence: TGCGCCAGCAGCTTGACGGCGGGGGGCCCCACGGAGACCCAGTACTTC. It encodes CASSLTAGGPTETQYF.

This clonotype has a count of ten or more. J is TRBJ2-1 and V is TRBV12-3 or TRBV12-4; 7 bases fit TRBD2. V dropped 6 bases and J dropped 7; count of bases not matched to a gene: 9. The CDR3 is made up of 14 amino acids. The CDR3 here is CASSPAGTNNEQFF. CDR3 nucleotide sequence: TGTGCCAGCAGCCCCGCCGGGACTAATAATGAGCAGTTCTTC.

The chain links TRBV18 to TRBJ2-3; D might be TRBD1 (5 bases). Germline V gene data show CDR1 as KGHSH and CDR2 as LQKENI. This CDR3 contains 13 residues. Trimming stripped 8 bases from V and 1 base from J, with 10 bases between. This chain's CDR3 is CASTQGRTDTQYF. The CDR3 nucleotides are TGTGCCAGCACGCAGGGTCGCACAGATACGCAGTATTTT.

This clonotype came up a few times. The CDR3 nucleotides are TGTGCCAGCAGCCCCCTAGCGGTGTTTGGGGAGACCCAGTACTTC. Its protein is CASSPLAVFGETQYF. The rearrangement joins TRBV6-1 to TRBJ2-5; 7 positions match TRBD2. Germline V gene data show CDR1 as MNHNS and CDR2 as SASEGT. The V segment lost 6 bases and the J segment 5 bases; nucleotides outside the gene matches: 12. The CDR3 covers 15 residues.

To note about this clonotype: Germline is not matched at one junction end, which may reflect a read error. The V and J genes are TRBV18 and TRBJ2-3; 9 bases align to TRBD2. The V gene's germline CDR1 is KGHSH and CDR2 LQKENI. The CDR3 covers 17 residues. DNA for the CDR3: TGTGCCAGCTCACCTCGGCTGACTAGCGGCTTAACAGAAACGCAGTATTTT. Translated: CASSPRLTSGLTETQYF. The full variable domain, its missing parts supplied by reference TRBV18 and TRBJ2-3, is NAGVMQNPRHLVRRRGQEARLRCSPMKGHSHVYWYRQLPEEGLKFMVYLQKENIIDESGMPKERFSAEFPKEGPSILRIQQVVRGDSAAYFCASSPRLTSGLTETQYFGPGTRLTVL.

The chain recombines TRBV20-1 with TRBJ1-1; D may be TRBD1 (5 bases). Trimming left V 3 bases short and J 3 bases short, with 11 bases between. The CDR3 has 13 residues. Germline V gene data show CDR1 as DFQATT and CDR2 as SNEGSKA (reference sequence). CDR3 nucleotides: TGCAGTGCTAGTACCGGGACCTACACTGAAGCTTTCTTT. This sequence encodes CSASTGTYTEAFF.

The V and J genes are TRBV5-1 and TRBJ2-3; 11 nucleotides agree with TRBD2. V shed 3 bases, J shed 3 bases, and the junction held 9 bases outside the gene matches. This CDR3 comprises 17 residues. Germline V CDR1 and CDR2: SGHRS, YFSETQ. The DNA of the CDR3 is TGCGCCAGCAGCTGGAGGCTAGCGGGAGGACAAACAGATACGCAGTATTTT. Translation: CASSWRLAGGQTDTQYF. The full variable domain, its missing parts supplied by reference TRBV5-1 and TRBJ2-3, is KAGVTQTPRYLIKTRGQQVTLSCSPISGHRSVSWYQQTPGQGLQFLFEYFSETQRNKGNFPGRFSGRQFSNSRSEMNVSTLELGDSALYLCASSWRLAGGQTDTQYFGPGTRLTVL.

This clonotype was found many times. This chain joins TRBV10-3 and TRBJ2-3; no firm D call. Germline V CDR1 and CDR2: ENHRY, SYGVKD. V dropped 0 bases and J dropped 1 base, with 8 bases sitting between them. There are 15 residues in the CDR3. For the CDR3, the DNA is TGTGCCATCAGTGAGTCGAATTCCCGCACAGATACGCAGTATTTT. As protein: CAISESNSRTDTQYF.

A few counts support this clonotype. V usage is TRBV4-2 and J usage is TRBJ2-5; 8 bases align to TRBD1. The CDR3 runs 15 residues. V was pared by 3 bases and J by 3 bases, with 6 bases of the junction left unmatched. Germline values: CDR1 LGHNA, CDR2 YNFKEQ. The CDR3 coding sequence is TGTGCCAGCAGCCACGAGACAGGGGAGGAAGAGACCCAGTACTTC. Protein: CASSHETGEEETQYF.

This clonotype was counted only a few times. The rearrangement links TRBV5-5 to TRBJ1-6; no firm D call. Germline CDR1 reads SGHKS; CDR2 reads YYEKEE (reference sequence). The V gene lost 4 bases and the J gene lost 0 bases, with 11 bases spanning the gap. CDR3 length: 16 residues. This CDR3 reads CASSAGLSSYNSPLHF. The CDR3 coding sequence is TGTGCCAGCAGCGCGGGCCTAAGCTCCTATAATTCACCCCTCCACTTT.

This clonotype was recorded a few times. The chain carries TRBV5-1 and TRBJ2-7; tentatively, D is TRBD2 (5 bases). This CDR3 has 15 residues. Trimming pared 0 bases from V and 2 bases from J, leaving 12 bases between. CDR1 is SGHRS and CDR2 is YFSETQ in the germline V gene. CDR3 amino acids: CASSLEPTTAYEQYF. CDR3 coding DNA: TGCGCCAGCAGCTTGGAGCCGACTACCGCCTACGAGCAGTACTTC. The variable domain in full, with the rest retrieved from reference TRBV5-1 and TRBJ2-7, is KAGVTQTPRYLIKTRGQQVTLSCSPISGHRSVSWYQQTPGQGLQFLFEYFSETQRNKGNFPGRFSGRQFSNSRSEMNVSTLELGDSALYLCASSLEPTTAYEQYFGPGTRLTVT.

This clonotype has a count of ten or more. The gene calls are TRBV20-1 and TRBJ2-5, with 11 nucleotides matching TRBD1. Per the germline V gene, CDR1 is DFQATT and CDR2 is SNEGSKA (reference sequence). The CDR3 is made up of 14 amino acids. Losses at the gene ends were 8 bases for V and 6 bases for J; bases not matched to a gene: 11. CDR3: CSTHGQGAQKTQYF. The CDR3 region has the DNA TGCAGTACCCACGGACAGGGGGCGCAGAAGACCCAGTACTTC.

This clonotype turned up a few times. CDR3 DNA: TGCGCCAGCAGCCAATACAGGGGGCTTGGCACTGAAGCTTTCTTT. Protein sequence: CASSQYRGLGTEAFF. The chain couples TRBV5-1 to TRBJ1-1; 9 bases line up with TRBD1. The CDR3 sequence is 15 residues long. CDR1 is SGHRS, CDR2 YFSETQ, per germline. Unmatched junction bases numbered 8, after V lost 4 bases and J lost 4 bases.

Ten or more counts support this clonotype. This chain connects TRBV7-2 to TRBJ2-1, with D unclear. Germline lookup yields CDR1 SGHTA and CDR2 FQGNSA. This CDR3 region has 13 residues. The germline V and J ends were trimmed by 1 base and 7 bases, with 8 bases remaining between them. The CDR3: CASSLEARNEQFF. The CDR3 nucleotides read TGTGCCAGCAGCTTAGAAGCGAGAAATGAGCAGTTCTTC. The full variable domain, its missing parts supplied by reference TRBV7-2 and TRBJ2-1, is GAGVSQSPSNKVTEKGKDVELRCDPISGHTALYWYRQSLGQGLEFLIYFQGNSAPDKSGLPSDRFSAERTGGSVSTLTIQRTQQEDSAVYLCASSLEARNEQFFGPGTRLTVL.

The rearrangement links TRBV7-2 to TRBJ1-1; TRBD1 is a possible D gene (5 bases). Germline CDR1 is SGHTA and CDR2 is FQGNSA. This CDR3 has 13 amino acids. With 0 bases removed from V and 8 bases from J, the gap between germline ends came to 10 bases. CDR3 sequence reads: CASSLALRQEAFF. The CDR3 DNA is TGTGCCAGCAGCTTAGCGCTGAGACAGGAAGCTTTCTTT.

This clonotype was seen a handful of times. The chain employs TRBV4-2 and TRBJ2-1; no reliable D call. The CDR3 length is 13 residues. Germline CDR1 is LGHNA and CDR2 is YNFKEQ. V lost 3 bases, J lost 9 bases, and 12 bases lay in between. CDR3 residues: CASSQVMVGEQFF. The DNA for the CDR3 is TGTGCCAGCAGCCAGGTGATGGTTGGTGAGCAGTTCTTC.

This chain links TRBV7-2 with TRBJ2-3; no reliable D call. The germline V gene encodes CDR1 SGHTA and CDR2 FQGNSA. V gave up 6 bases and J gave up 5 bases, with 15 bases separating them. The length of the CDR3 is 14 residues. The CDR3 coding sequence is TGTGCCAGCAGACCCGGACCCTCTGGAGATACGCAGTATTTT. Protein: CASRPGPSGDTQYF.

The rearrangement uses TRBV7-9 and TRBJ2-5; 9 bases match TRBD1. CDR1 is SEHNR, CDR2 FQNEAQ, per germline (reference sequence). CDR3 length: 15 residues. Trimming removed 5 bases from V and 5 bases from J; junction bases left unmatched: 9. Here the CDR3 DNA reads TGTGCCAGCAGCCCATACGGACAGGGGAGGGAGACCCAGTACTTC. It yields the protein CASSPYGQGRETQYF.

This CDR3 reads CASGPGQGVSEQYF. CDR3 in DNA: TGTGCTAGTGGTCCGGGACAGGGAGTCAGCGAGCAGTACTTC. This chain uses TRBV12-5 with TRBJ2-7; TRBD1 matches at 9 bases. J lost 6 bases, V lost 5 bases, and 8 bases had no gene match. This CDR3 is built from 14 residues. Germline CDR1 is LGHNT and CDR2 is FRNRAP.

There are many counts of this clonotype. V and J are TRBV7-9 and TRBJ1-2; D gene ambiguous. V was clipped by 1 base and J by 5 bases, with 11 bases between them. The CDR3 spans 14 residues. Germline CDR1 SEHNR, CDR2 FQNEAQ (reference sequence). The CDR3 spells CASSLVGRFYGYTF. CDR3 sequence (DNA): TGTGCCAGCAGCTTAGTTGGGCGTTTTTATGGCTACACCTTC.